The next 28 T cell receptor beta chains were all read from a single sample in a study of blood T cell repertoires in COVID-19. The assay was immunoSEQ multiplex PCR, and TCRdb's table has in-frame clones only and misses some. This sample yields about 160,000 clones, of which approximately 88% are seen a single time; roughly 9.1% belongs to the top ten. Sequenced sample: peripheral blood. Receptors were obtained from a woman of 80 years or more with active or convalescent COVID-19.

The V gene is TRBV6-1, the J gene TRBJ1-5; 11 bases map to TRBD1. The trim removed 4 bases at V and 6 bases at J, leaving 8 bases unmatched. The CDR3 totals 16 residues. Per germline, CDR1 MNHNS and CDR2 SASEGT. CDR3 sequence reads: CASSGKWTGGAQPQHF. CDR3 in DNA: TGTGCCAGCAGTGGAAAGTGGACAGGGGGCGCTCAGCCCCAGCATTTT.

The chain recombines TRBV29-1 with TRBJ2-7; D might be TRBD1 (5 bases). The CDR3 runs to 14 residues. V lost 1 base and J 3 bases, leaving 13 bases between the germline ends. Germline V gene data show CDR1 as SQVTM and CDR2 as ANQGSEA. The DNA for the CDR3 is TGCAGCGTTGAAGTGGGGCAGGGAAGCTACGAGCAGTACTTC. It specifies CSVEVGQGSYEQYF.

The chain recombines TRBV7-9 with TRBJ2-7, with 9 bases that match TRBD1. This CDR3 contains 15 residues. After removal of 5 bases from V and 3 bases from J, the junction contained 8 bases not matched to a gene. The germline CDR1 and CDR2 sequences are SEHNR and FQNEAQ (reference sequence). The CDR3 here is CASSVDRGGLYEQYF. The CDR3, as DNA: TGTGCCAGCAGCGTAGACAGGGGGGGACTCTACGAGCAGTACTTC. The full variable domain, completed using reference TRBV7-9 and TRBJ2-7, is DTGVSQNPRHKITKRGQNVTFRCDPISEHNRLYWYRQTLGQGPEFLTYFQNEAQLEKSRLLSDRFSAERPKGSFSTLEIQRTEQGDSAMYLCASSVDRGGLYEQYFGPGTRLTVT.

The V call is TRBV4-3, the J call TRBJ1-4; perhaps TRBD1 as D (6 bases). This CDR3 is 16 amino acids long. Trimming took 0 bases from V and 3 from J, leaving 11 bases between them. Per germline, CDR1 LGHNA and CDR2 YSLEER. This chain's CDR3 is CASSQDAGAPNEKLFF. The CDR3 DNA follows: TGCGCCAGCAGCCAAGATGCGGGGGCGCCTAATGAAAAACTGTTTTTT.

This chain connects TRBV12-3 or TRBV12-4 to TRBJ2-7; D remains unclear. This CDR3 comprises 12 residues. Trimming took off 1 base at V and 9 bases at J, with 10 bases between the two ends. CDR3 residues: CASSLGKLLQYF. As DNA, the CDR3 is TGTGCCAGCAGTTTAGGTAAACTATTGCAGTACTTC.

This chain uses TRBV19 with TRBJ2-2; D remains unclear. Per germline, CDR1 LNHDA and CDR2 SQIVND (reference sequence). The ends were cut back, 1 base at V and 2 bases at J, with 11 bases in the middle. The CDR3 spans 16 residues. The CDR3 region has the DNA TGTGCCAGTAGTATAGCCGTCACTACCAACACCGGGGAGCTGTTTTTT. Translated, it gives CASSIAVTTNTGELFF.

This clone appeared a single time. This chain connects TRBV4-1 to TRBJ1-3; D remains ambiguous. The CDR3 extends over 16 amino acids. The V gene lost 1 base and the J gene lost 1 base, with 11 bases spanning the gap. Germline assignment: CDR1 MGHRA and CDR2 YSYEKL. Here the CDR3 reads CASSQGTRSSGNTIYF. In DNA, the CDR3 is TGCGCCAGCAGCCAAGGAACCCGGAGTTCTGGAAACACCATATATTTT.

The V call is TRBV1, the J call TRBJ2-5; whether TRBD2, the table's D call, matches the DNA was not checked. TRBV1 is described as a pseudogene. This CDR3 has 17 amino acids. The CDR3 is CTSSQDSKRGEQETQYF. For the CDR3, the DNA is TGCACCAGCAGCCAAGATTCGAAGCGGGGGGAACAAGAGACCCAGTACTTC.

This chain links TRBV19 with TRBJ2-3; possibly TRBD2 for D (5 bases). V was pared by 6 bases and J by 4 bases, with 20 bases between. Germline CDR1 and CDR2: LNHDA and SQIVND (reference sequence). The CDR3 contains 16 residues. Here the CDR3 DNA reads TGTGCCAGTAGCTCCGGACTTAACCACGGCGCAGATACGCAGTATTTT. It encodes CASSSGLNHGADTQYF.

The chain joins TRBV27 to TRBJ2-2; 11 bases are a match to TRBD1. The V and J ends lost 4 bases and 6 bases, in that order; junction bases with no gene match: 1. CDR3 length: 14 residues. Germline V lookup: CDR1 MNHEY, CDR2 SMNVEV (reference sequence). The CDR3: CASSWDRGAGELFF. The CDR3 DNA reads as TGTGCCAGCAGTTGGGACAGGGGGGCCGGGGAGCTGTTTTTT.

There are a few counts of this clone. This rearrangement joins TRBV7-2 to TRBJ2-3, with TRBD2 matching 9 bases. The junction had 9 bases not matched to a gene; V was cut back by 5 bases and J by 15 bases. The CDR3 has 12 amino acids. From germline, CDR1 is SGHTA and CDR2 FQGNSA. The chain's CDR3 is CASSLTSGPFYF. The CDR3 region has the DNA TGTGCCAGCAGCCTGACTAGCGGTCCCTTTTATTTT.

This chain's CDR3 is CASSLSDRAPDYGYTF. The CDR3 bases are TGCGCCAGCAGCTTGTCCGACAGGGCGCCTGACTATGGCTACACCTTC. The V and J genes are TRBV5-1 and TRBJ1-2, with TRBD1 identical over 7 bases. In germline, CDR1 is SGHRS, CDR2 YFSETQ. After removal of 1 base from V and 3 bases from J, the junction contained 9 bases not matched to a gene. CDR3 length equals 16 residues.

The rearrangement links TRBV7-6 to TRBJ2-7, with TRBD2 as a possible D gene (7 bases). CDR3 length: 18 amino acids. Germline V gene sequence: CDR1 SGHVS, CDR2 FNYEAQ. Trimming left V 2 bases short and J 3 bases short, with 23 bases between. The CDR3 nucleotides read TGTGCCAGCAGCTTAATGGGGGCGGGGGCCGTTTCCTACTACGAGCAGTACTTC. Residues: CASSLMGAGAVSYYEQYF.

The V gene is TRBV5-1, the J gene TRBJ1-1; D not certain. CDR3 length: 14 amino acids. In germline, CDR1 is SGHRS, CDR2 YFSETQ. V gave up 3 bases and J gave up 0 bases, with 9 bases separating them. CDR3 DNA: TGCGCCAGCAGCTCCGACGGGGTGAACACTGAAGCTTTCTTT. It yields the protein CASSSDGVNTEAFF. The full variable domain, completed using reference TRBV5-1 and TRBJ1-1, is KAGVTQTPRYLIKTRGQQVTLSCSPISGHRSVSWYQQTPGQGLQFLFEYFSETQRNKGNFPGRFSGRQFSNSRSEMNVSTLELGDSALYLCASSSDGVNTEAFFGQGTRLTVV.

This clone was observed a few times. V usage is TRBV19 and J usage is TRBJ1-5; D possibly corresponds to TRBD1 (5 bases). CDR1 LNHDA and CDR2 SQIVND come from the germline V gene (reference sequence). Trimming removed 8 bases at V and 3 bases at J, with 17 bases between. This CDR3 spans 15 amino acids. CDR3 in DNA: TGTGCCAGTCAGGGCAGGGATCTACTCAATCAGCCCCAGCATTTT. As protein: CASQGRDLLNQPQHF.

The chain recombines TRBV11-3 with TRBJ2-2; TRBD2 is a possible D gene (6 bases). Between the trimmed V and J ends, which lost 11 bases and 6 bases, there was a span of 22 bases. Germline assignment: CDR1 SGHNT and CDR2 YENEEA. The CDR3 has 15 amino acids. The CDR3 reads CAAGPRFNKAGELFF. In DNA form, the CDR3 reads TGTGCCGCGGGGCCTCGATTCAATAAGGCCGGGGAGCTGTTTTTT.

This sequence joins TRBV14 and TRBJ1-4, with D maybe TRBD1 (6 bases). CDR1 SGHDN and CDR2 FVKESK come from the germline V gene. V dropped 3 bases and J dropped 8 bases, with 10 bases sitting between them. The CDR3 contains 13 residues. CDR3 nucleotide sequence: TGTGCCAGCAGCCAGGGGGCTAGAGAAAAACTGTTTTTT. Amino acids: CASSQGAREKLFF.

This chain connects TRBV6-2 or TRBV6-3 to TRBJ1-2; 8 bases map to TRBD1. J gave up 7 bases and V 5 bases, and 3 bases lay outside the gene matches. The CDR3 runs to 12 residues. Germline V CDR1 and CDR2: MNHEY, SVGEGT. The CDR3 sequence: CASSQDRGGYTF. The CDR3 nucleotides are TGTGCCAGCAGTCAAGACAGGGGTGGCTACACCTTC.

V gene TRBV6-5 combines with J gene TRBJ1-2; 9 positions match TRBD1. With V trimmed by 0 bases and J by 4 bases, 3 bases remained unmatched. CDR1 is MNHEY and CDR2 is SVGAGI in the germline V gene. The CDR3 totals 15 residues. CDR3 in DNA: TGTGCCAGCAGTTACTCGGACAGGGGCGGCTATGGCTACACCTTC. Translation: CASSYSDRGGYGYTF.

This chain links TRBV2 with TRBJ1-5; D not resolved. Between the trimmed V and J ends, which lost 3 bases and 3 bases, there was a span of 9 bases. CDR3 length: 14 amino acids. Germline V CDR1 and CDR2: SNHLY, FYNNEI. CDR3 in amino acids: CASSERQPNQPQHF. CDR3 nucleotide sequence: TGTGCCAGCAGTGAGCGGCAGCCCAATCAGCCCCAGCATTTT.

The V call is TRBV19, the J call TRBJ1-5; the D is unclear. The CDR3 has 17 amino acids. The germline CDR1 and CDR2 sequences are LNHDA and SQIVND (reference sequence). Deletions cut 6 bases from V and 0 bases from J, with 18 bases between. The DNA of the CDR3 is TGTGCCAGTAGGACTACTACAGCAATGAATAGCAATCAGCCCCAGCATTTT. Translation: CASRTTTAMNSNQPQHF.

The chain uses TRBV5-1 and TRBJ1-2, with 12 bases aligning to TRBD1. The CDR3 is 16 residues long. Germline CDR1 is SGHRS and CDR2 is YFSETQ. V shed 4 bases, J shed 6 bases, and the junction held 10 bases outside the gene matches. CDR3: CASSPQPGQGAHGYTF. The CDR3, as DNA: TGCGCCAGCAGCCCTCAACCGGGACAGGGGGCGCATGGCTACACCTTC. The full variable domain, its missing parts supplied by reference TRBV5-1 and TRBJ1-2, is KAGVTQTPRYLIKTRGQQVTLSCSPISGHRSVSWYQQTPGQGLQFLFEYFSETQRNKGNFPGRFSGRQFSNSRSEMNVSTLELGDSALYLCASSPQPGQGAHGYTFGSGTRLTVV.

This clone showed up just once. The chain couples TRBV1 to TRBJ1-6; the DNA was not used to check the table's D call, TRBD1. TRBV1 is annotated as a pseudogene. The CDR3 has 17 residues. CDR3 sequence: CTSSQAPRLDRDSPLHF. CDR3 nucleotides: TGCACCAGCAGCCAAGCCCCCCGGCTCGACAGGGATTCACCCCTCCACTTT.

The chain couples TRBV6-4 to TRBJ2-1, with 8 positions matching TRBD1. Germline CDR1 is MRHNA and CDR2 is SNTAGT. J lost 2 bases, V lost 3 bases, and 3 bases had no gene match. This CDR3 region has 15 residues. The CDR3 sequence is CASSEEQGAYNEQFF. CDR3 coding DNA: TGTGCCAGCAGTGAAGAACAGGGGGCCTACAATGAGCAGTTCTTC.

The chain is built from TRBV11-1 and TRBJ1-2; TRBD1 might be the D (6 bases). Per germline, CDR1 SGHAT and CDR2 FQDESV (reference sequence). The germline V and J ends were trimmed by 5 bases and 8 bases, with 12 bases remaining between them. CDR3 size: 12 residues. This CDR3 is CASSRTAHGYTF. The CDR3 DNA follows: TGTGCCAGCAGCCGGACAGCTCACGGCTACACCTTC.

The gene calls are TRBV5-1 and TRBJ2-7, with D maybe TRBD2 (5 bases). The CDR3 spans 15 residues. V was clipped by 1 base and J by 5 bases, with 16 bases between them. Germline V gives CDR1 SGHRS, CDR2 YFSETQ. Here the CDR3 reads CASSLNLAGIDEQYF. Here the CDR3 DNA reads TGCGCCAGCAGCTTGAACCTAGCCGGTATCGACGAGCAGTACTTC.

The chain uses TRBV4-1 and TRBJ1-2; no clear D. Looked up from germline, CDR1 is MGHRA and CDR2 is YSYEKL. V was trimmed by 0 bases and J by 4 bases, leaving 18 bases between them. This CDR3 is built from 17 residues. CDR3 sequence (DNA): TGCGCCAGCAGCCAAGAGTCAGCGAGTCAGCCTATCTATGGCTACACCTTC. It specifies CASSQESASQPIYGYTF.

The CDR3 DNA is TGTGCCAGCAGCCAAGGAAGTCAAGGACAGGGGTTGCCTGGGGCCAACGTCCTGACTTTC. Translated: CASSQGSQGQGLPGANVLTF. The rearrangement uses TRBV14 and TRBJ2-6; 9 nucleotides line up with TRBD1. In germline, CDR1 is SGHDN, CDR2 FVKESK. This CDR3 contains 20 residues. V lost 1 base, J lost 2 bases, and 12 bases stayed unmatched.